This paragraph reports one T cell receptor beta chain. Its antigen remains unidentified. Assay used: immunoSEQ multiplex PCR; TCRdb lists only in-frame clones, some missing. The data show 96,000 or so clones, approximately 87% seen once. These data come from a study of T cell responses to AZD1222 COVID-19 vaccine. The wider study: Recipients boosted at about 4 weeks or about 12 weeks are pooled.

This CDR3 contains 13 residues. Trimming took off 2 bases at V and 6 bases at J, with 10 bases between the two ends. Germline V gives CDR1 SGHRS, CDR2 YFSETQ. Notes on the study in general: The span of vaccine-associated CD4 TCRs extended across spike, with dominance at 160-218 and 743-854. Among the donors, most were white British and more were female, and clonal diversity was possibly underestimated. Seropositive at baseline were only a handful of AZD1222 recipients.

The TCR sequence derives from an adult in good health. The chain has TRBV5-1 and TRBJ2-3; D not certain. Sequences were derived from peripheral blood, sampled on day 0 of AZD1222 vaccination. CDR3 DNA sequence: TGCGCCAGCAGCTTAGTAAGTCGGGATACGCAGTATTTT. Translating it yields CASSLVSRDTQYF.